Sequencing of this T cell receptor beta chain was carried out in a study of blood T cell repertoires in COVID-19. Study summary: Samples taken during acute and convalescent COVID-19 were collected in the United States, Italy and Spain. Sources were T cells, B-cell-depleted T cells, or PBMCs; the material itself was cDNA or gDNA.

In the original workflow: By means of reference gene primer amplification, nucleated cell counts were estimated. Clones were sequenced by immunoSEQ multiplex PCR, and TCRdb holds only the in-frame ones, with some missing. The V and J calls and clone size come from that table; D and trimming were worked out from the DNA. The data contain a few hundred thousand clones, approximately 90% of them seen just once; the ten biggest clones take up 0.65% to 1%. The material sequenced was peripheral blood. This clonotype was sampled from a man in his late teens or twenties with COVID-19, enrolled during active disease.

The CDR3 nucleotides are TGTGCCAGCAGCTTGGGGCTAGCGGAGACCCAGTACTTC. Translated: CASSLGLAETQYF. The genes are TRBV7-9 and TRBJ2-5, with D possibly matching TRBD2 (6 bases). The length of the CDR3 is 13 residues. Germline V gene sequence: CDR1 SEHNR, CDR2 FQNEAQ (reference sequence). The V and J ends lost 3 bases and 5 bases respectively, with 10 bases between them.